These T cell receptor beta chains were read from a single sample in a study of cytomegalovirus exposure and HLA in healthy donors. The data were produced by immunoSEQ multiplex PCR, yet TCRdb's version contains in-frame clones alone and is incomplete. The clone table shows over 30,000 clones, with the ten largest holding 4.5%. The sequencing sample was made of PBMCs. These receptor sequences come from a woman aged 35 to 49 in good health and CMV-seropositive. CDR3s leave out the opening cysteine and the closing phenylalanine or tryptophan. The order of the fields is J gene, V gene, CDR3 protein.

TRBJ2-5,TRBV7-8,ASSKNRGGIQETQY
TRBJ2-2,TRBV29-1,SVETGGVSGELF
TRBJ1-1,TRBV13,ASSLWGGQGASRGTEAF
TRBJ2-5,TRBV2,ASSESRAAGKQETQY
TRBJ2-7,TRBV5-6,ASSLAGTGIREQY
TRBJ1-1,TRBV7-9,ASSPMVIRAMNTEAF
TRBJ1-1,TRBV28,ASSFRALGTEAF
TRBJ2-2,TRBV6-5,ASSYSTSGNTGELF
TRBJ2-7,TRBV28,GGMMTGPEQY
TRBJ2-7,TRBV10-1,ASSESAGAYEQY
TRBJ1-2,TRBV7-8,ASSRTELANYGYT
TRBJ1-2,TRBV14,ASRPGLANYGYT
TRBJ1-5,TRBV2,ASGRDINQPQH
TRBJ2-1,TRBV5-4,ASSYSGNEQF
TRBJ1-2,TRBV2,ASSEAWGRTYGYT
TRBJ2-7,TRBV13,ASVRDRSSYEQY